This is a list of T cell receptor beta chains from one sample in a study of CD8+ T cells in alopecia areata. Profiling relied on immunoSEQ multiplex PCR, and the TCRdb table lists in-frame clones only, not all of them. The sample consists of around 200,000 clones, 63% of them appearing once. The source material was CD4+ T cells sorted from blood, sampled at week 0. The receptors derive from a human donor with alopecia areata. The conserved cysteine and the conserved F or W are not part of the CDR3 here. The listing skips clone size in some rows; elsewhere it reads once, few, many or a size class.

V,size,J,CDR3
TRBV29-1,few,TRBJ1-1,SAGVAGSTEAF
TRBV2,NA,TRBJ2-5,ASTSSWETQY
TRBV29-1,NA,TRBJ1-6,SVTDGPNSPLH
TRBV29-1,NA,TRBJ1-2,SVELGQNYGYT
TRBV25-1,NA,TRBJ1-1,ASRRDIEAF
TRBV4-3,NA,TRBJ2-7,ASSQDSGGTEYEQY
TRBV5-1,NA,TRBJ2-7,ASSLSRSPYEQY
TRBV5-1,once,TRBJ2-5,ASSSGQYQETQY
TRBV7-3,NA,TRBJ2-1,ASSSGQGYGNEQF
TRBV28,few,TRBJ2-2,ASSLSPRTGELF
TRBV29-1,few,TRBJ2-1,SVGVTARTGRNEQF
TRBV14,NA,TRBJ2-5,ASSQDPAGRTTQY
TRBV6-6,few,TRBJ2-5,ASSPLDGETQY
TRBV4-3,NA,TRBJ1-2,ASSQDPTDSFGYT
TRBV19,NA,TRBJ1-2,ASSQDYGYT
TRBV5-8,NA,TRBJ1-6,ASSLRQESPLH
TRBV4-3,NA,TRBJ1-2,ASSPSGQGSYYGYT
TRBV2,NA,TRBJ1-5,ASSGQIYQPQH
TRBV27,NA,TRBJ2-5,ASSSQTGGGKETQY
TRBV25-1,NA,TRBJ1-3,ASTDSGNTIY
TRBV7-2,NA,TRBJ2-3,ASSLGGGRADTQY
TRBV6-6,NA,TRBJ2-5,AIRTSQETQY
TRBV5-1,NA,TRBJ1-6,ASSLTDSNNSPLH
TRBV30,few,TRBJ1-1,AWREPGQGLNTEAF
TRBV7-3,NA,TRBJ2-3,ASSLGYTDTQY
TRBV25-1,NA,TRBJ1-2,ASSEDGWGYT
TRBV14,few,TRBJ2-1,ASSAMLGGLDEQF
TRBV7-2,NA,TRBJ2-1,ASSPRGLAGGINEQF
TRBV29-1,NA,TRBJ2-5,SVAPVVQETQY
TRBV7-2,many,TRBJ1-4,ASSEWAQGKLF
TRBV29-1,NA,TRBJ2-3,SVDRTASTDTQY
TRBV6-6,NA,TRBJ1-5,ASSADRGLGNQPQH
TRBV7-8,NA,TRBJ2-1,ASSLGVGDEQF
TRBV7-2,NA,TRBJ1-5,ASTKAWNQPQH
TRBV29-1,NA,TRBJ1-1,SVEVGRGITEAF
TRBV20-1,NA,TRBJ1-5,RRQADQPQH
TRBV7-2,once,TRBJ2-7,ASSSTRDSLY
TRBV9,NA,TRBJ2-5,ASSETQGGETQY
TRBV28,NA,TRBJ1-5,ASSYSGDQH
TRBV30,NA,TRBJ2-5,AWSVGLQETQY
TRBV29-1,NA,TRBJ2-5,SVDGWQETQY
TRBV11-2,NA,TRBJ2-6,ASSSRLTAHFSGANVLT
TRBV7-2,NA,TRBJ2-7,ASSRGAYEQY
TRBV20-1,NA,TRBJ1-2,VRSGYDGYT
TRBV7-2,NA,TRBJ1-1,ASSLDRYQGRAF
TRBV30,NA,TRBJ1-1,AWIQGDWGTEAF
TRBV2,few,TRBJ2-5,ASSEGTGGETQY
TRBV20-1,NA,TRBJ2-5,SAQQQETQY
TRBV7-2,few,TRBJ2-3,ASMRAGLAGFTDTQY
TRBV4-1,few,TRBJ1-2,ASSHKSTGNYGYT
TRBV29-1,NA,TRBJ2-4,SVSGTLNIQY
TRBV29-1,NA,TRBJ1-1,SVVGRQTNTEAF
TRBV4-3,NA,TRBJ1-5,ASSQGPGGNQPQH
TRBV14,NA,TRBJ1-6,ASSLTGSRSPLH